This paragraph reports one T cell receptor beta chain. Its antigen is unidentified. This sample was taken from a study of T cells in lung cancer brain metastases. Study background: Among the roughly 22 patients, 15 to 18 reported tobacco use, median 40 pack-years. A median roughly 340 days separated primary and brain metastasis sampling.

CDR1 is KGHSH and CDR2 is LQKENI in the germline V gene. The CDR3 is made up of 16 amino acids. The V segment lost 5 bases and the J segment 6 bases; nucleotides outside the gene matches: 8. The study's findings and limits: Brain metastases had fewer unique productive clones than primaries (median 1540 versus 4551).

Produced via immunoSEQ multiplex PCR; TCRdb's table is partial and in-frame only. The repertoire holds thousands of clones, with about nine tenths as singletons. The sample was tumor tissue from the primary lung tumor. The rearrangement uses TRBV18 and TRBJ2-3; 13 bases fit TRBD2. This clonotype was sampled from a woman aged 45-65 years with non-small cell lung cancer. The CDR3 is CASSSGLAGEADTQYF. Written as DNA, the CDR3 is TGTGCCAGCTCATCCGGACTAGCGGGGGAAGCGGATACGCAGTATTTT.